This paragraph reports one TCR beta chain. Antigen specificity is unknown. This sample is part of a study of blood T cells in healthy people across ages. For the second PCR, which ran for 7 to 11 cycles, a sample-barcoded 5' primer and a J-beta primer mix were used. TCRdb fed the 5' RACE reads into MiXCR, producing one record per CDR3 protein. The table records roughly 700,000 distinct CDR3 sequences, 25% of them present only once. Study results and limitations: In older individuals, TCR beta diversity per million T cells was lower, falling roughly linearly with age.

The CDR3 consists of 13 residues. With V trimmed by 1 base and J by 7 bases, 3 bases remained unmatched. In germline, CDR1 is SEHNR, CDR2 FQNEAQ (reference sequence). These data were also filed under a second study, of T cells of mothers and their children. That report adds: The donor cohort consisted of a few healthy Caucasian mothers and their six children. The study obtained over 8 million TCR beta CDR3 reads per mother and around 3 million per child. A slight, non-significant increase in overlap was found for related mother-child pairs relative to unrelated pairs.

The specimen was blood. This TCR derives from a boy younger than 18 in good health. The chain joins TRBV7-9 to TRBJ1-1, with TRBD1 identical over 7 bases. CDR3 nucleotides: TGTGCCAGCAGCTTAGGGGGACAGCTTGAAGCTTTCTTT. This encodes CASSLGGQLEAFF.